The source of this T cell receptor (beta chain) is a study of OX40 agonist ivuxolimab in advanced cancers. At the level of the study: Patients' therapy was ivuxolimab, an antibody that acts as an agonist of OX40 (CD134).

V trimming: 4 bases; J trimming: 12 bases; junction bases outside the gene matches: 7. Germline assignment: CDR1 LNHDA and CDR2 SQIVND (reference sequence). The CDR3 has 15 amino acids. Worth noting for this clone: The identical CDR3 is also encoded by other nucleotide sequences in the sample.

Assay: immunoSEQ multiplex PCR; the TCRdb copy retains only in-frame clones and omits some. The table has about 58,000 clones, over 80% seen once. The genes are TRBV19 and TRBJ2-1, with TRBD2 matching 15 bases. The specimen comprised CD4+ or CD8+ T cells sorted from blood, sampled in a trial of the OX40 agonist ivuxolimab. The source of this sequence is an adult with an advanced solid tumor such as melanoma, head and neck, liver or kidney cancer. The CDR3 nucleotides read TGTGCCAGTAGTACCCCCGGACTAGCGGGAGGGGGGCAGTTCTTC. Protein sequence: CASSTPGLAGGGQFF.